This TCR beta chain was sequenced during a study of cytomegalovirus exposure and HLA in healthy donors. V shed 0 bases and J 1 base; nucleotides not matched to a gene: 17. Per the germline V gene, CDR1 is LGHNT and CDR2 is FRNRAP. The CDR3 sequence is 22 residues long. Profiled with immunoSEQ multiplex PCR; TCRdb holds only in-frame clones, not every one. Of 100,000 to 150,000 clones listed, over 85% were seen once; the top ten hold 1.5% to 2%. Specimen: PBMCs. The source of this sequence is a woman under 30 in good health and CMV-seronegative. The V gene is TRBV12-5, the J gene TRBJ2-1; TRBD2 aligns across 11 bases. CDR3 in amino acids: CASGLVRRQSGTSGLSYNEQFF. CDR3 DNA: TGTGCTAGTGGTTTGGTACGGCGCCAGTCCGGGACTAGCGGACTTTCCTACAATGAGCAGTTCTTC.